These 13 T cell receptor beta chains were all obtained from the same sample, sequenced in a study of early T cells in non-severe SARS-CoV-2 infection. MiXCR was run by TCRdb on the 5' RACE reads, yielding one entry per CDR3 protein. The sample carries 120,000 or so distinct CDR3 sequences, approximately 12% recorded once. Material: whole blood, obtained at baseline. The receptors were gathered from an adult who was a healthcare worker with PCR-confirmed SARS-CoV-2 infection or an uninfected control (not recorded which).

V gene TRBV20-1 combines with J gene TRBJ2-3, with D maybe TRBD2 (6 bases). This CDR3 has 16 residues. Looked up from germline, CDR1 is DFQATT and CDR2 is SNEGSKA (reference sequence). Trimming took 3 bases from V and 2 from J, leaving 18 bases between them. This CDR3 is CSARRGGRGVTDTQYF. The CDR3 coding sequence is TGCAGTGCTAGGCGGGGCGGGCGGGGCGTCACAGATACGCAGTATTTT.

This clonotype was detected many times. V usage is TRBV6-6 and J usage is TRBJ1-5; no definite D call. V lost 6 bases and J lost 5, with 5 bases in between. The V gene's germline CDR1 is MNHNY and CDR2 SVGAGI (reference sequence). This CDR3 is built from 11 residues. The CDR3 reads CASSQYQPQHF. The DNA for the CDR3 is TGTGCCAGCAGCCAGTATCAGCCCCAGCATTTT.

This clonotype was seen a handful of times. The CDR3 coding sequence is TGTGCCAGCAGCTCGCGAGCGGGGGGAAGCACAGATACGCAGTATTTT. It yields the protein CASSSRAGGSTDTQYF. This chain uses TRBV7-2 with TRBJ2-3; 9 bases map to TRBD2. There are 16 residues in the CDR3. The germline V gene has CDR1 SGHTA and CDR2 FQGNSA. V lost 4 bases, J lost 0 bases, and 5 bases stayed unmatched.

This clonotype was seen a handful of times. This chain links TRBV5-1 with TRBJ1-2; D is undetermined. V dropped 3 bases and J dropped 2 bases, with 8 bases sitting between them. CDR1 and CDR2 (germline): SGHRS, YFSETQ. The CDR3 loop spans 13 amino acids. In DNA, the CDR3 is TGCGCCAGCAGCTCCATGGGGAACTATGGCTACACCTTC. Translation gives CASSSMGNYGYTF.

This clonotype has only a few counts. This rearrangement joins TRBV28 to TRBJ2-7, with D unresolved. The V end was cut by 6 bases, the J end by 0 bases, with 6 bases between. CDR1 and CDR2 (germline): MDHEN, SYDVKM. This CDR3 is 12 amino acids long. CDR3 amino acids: CASRSYSYEQYF. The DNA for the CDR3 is TGTGCCAGCAGAAGTTACTCCTACGAGCAGTACTTC.

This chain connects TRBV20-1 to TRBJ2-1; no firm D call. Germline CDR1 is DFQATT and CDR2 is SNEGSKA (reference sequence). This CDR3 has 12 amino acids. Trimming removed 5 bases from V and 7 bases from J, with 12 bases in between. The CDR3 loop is CSADRLGNEQFF. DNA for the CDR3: TGCAGTGCTGACCGACTCGGTAATGAGCAGTTCTTC.

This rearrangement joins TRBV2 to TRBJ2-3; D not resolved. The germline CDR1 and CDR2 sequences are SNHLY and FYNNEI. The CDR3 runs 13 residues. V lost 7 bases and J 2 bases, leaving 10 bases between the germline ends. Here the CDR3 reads CASIGPFTDTQYF. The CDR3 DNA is TGTGCCAGCATAGGGCCTTTCACAGATACGCAGTATTTT.

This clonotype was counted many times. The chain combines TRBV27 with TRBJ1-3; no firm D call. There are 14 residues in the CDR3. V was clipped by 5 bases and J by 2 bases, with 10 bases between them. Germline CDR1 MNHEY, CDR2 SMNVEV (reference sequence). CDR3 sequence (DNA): TGTGCCAGCAGTCATGACGGTGCTGGAAACACCATATATTTT. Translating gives CASSHDGAGNTIYF.

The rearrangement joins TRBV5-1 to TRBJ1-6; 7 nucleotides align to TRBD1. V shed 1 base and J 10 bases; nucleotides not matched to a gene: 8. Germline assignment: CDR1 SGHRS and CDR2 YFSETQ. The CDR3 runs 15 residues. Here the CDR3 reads CASSLTGTDRSPLHF. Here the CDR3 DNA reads TGCGCCAGCAGCTTGACCGGGACAGATCGATCACCCCTCCACTTT.

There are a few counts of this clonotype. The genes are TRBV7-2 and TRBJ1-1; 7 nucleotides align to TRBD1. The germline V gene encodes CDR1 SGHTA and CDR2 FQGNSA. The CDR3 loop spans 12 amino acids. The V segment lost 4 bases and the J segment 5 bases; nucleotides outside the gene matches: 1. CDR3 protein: CASSSRGTEAFF. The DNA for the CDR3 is TGTGCCAGCAGCTCCAGGGGGACTGAAGCTTTCTTT.

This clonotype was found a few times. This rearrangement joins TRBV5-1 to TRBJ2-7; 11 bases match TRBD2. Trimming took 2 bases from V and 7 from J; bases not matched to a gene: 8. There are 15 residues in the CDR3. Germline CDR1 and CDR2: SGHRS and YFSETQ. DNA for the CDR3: TGCGCCAGCAGCTTCTCGACTAGCGGGACGCGTGAGCAGTACTTC. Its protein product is CASSFSTSGTREQYF.

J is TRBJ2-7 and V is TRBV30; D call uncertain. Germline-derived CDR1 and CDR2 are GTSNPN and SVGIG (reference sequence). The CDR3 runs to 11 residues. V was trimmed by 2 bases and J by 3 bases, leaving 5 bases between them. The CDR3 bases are TGTGCCTGGAGTAGGGACTACGAGCAGTACTTC. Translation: CAWSRDYEQYF.

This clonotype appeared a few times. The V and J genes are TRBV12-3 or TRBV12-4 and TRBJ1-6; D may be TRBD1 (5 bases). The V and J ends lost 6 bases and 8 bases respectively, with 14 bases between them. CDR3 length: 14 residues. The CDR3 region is CASSLIGGYSPLHF. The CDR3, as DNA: TGTGCCAGCAGCCTTATCGGGGGGTATTCACCCCTCCACTTT.